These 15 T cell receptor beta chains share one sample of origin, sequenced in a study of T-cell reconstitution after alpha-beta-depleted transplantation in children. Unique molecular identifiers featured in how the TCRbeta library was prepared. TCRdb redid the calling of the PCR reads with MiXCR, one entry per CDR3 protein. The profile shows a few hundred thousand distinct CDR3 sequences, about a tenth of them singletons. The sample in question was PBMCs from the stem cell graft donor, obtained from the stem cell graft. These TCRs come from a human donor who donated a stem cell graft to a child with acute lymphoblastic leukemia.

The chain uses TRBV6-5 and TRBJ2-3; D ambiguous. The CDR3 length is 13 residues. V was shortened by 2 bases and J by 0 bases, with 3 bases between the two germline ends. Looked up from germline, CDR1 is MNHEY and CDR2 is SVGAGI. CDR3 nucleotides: TGTGCCAGCAGTTACGGGAGCACAGATACGCAGTATTTT. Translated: CASSYGSTDTQYF.

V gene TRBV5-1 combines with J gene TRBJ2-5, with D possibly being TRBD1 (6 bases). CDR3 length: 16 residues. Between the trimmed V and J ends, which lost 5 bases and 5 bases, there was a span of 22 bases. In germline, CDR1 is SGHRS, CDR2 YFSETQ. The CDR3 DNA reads TGCGCCAGCAGGTTCGGAGGTACAGGGCTCTGGGAGACCCAGTACTTC. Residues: CASRFGGTGLWETQYF.

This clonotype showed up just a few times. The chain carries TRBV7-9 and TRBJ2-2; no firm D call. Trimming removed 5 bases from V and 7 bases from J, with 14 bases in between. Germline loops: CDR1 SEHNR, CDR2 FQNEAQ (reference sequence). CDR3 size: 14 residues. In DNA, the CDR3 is TGTGCCAGCAGCCTTCCAGCCTCGGGCGGGGAGCTGTTTTTT. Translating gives CASSLPASGGELFF.

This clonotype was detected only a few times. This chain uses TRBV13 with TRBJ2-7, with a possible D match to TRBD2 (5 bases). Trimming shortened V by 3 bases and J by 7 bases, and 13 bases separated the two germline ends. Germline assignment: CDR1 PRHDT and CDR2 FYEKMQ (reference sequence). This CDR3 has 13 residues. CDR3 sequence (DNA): TGTGCCAGCAGCTTGGGAGCCTCGAGGGAGCAGTACTTC. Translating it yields CASSLGASREQYF.

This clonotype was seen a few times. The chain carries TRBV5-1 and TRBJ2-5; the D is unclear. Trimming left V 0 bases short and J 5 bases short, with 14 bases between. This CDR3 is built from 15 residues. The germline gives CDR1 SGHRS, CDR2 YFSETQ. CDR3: CASSLGTQTPETQYF. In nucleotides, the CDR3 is TGCGCCAGCAGCTTGGGGACCCAAACGCCGGAGACCCAGTACTTC. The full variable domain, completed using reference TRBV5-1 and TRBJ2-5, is KAGVTQTPRYLIKTRGQQVTLSCSPISGHRSVSWYQQTPGQGLQFLFEYFSETQRNKGNFPGRFSGRQFSNSRSEMNVSTLELGDSALYLCASSLGTQTPETQYFGPGTRLLVL.

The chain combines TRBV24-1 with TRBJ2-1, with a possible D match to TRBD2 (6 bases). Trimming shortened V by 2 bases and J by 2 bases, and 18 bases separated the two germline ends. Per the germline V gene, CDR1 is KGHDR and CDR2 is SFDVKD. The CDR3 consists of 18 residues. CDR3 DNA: TGTGCCACCAGTGATTCCGGGAGCTCACAAGCCACCTACAATGAGCAGTTCTTC. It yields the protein CATSDSGSSQATYNEQFF.

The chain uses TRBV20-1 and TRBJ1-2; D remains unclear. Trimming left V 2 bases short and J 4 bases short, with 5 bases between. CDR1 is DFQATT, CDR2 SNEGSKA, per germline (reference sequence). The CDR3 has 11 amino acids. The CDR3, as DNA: TGCAGTGCTAGAATGGGCTATGGCTACACCTTC. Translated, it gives CSARMGYGYTF.

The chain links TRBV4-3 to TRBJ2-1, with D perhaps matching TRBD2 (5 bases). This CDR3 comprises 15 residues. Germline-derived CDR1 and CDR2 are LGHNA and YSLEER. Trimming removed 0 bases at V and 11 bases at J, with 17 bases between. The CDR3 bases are TGCGCCAGCAGCCAAGAAACCGGGTCCCACGGGAAGCAGTTCTTC. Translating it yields CASSQETGSHGKQFF.

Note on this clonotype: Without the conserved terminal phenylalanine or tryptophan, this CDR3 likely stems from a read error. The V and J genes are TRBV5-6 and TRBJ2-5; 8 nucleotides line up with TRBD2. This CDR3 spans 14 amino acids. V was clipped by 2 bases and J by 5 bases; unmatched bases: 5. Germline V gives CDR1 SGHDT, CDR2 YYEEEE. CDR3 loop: CASSLLAEMETQYL. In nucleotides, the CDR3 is TGTGCCAGCAGCTTACTAGCGGAAATGGAGACCCAGTACTTG.

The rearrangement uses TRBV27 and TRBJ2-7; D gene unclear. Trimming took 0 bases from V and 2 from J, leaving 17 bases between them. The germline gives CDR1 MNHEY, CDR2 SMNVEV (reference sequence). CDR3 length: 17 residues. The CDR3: CASSLSKSLVGTYEQYF. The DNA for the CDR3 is TGTGCCAGCAGTTTATCGAAGTCTCTAGTGGGGACCTACGAGCAGTACTTC.

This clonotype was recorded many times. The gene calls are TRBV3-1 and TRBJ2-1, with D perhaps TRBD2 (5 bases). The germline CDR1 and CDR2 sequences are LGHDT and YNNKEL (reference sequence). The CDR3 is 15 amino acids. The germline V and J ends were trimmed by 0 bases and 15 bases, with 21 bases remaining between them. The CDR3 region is CASSQDSLALHAGFF. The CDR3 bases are TGTGCCAGCAGCCAAGATAGTCTGGCACTACACGCGGGGTTCTTC.

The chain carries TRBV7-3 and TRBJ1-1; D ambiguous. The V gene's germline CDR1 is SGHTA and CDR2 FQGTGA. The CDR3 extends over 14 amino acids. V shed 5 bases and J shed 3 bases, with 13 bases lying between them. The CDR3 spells CASSRVPGDTEAFF. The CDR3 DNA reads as TGTGCCAGCAGCCGGGTCCCGGGAGACACTGAAGCTTTCTTT.

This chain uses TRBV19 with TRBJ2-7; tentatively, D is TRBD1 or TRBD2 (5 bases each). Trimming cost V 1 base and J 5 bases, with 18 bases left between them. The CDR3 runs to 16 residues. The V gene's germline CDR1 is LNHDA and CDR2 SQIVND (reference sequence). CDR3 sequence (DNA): TGTGCCAGTAGTATAGGAGGGGCAAGGGCTCTTGACGAGCAGTACTTC. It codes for CASSIGGARALDEQYF.

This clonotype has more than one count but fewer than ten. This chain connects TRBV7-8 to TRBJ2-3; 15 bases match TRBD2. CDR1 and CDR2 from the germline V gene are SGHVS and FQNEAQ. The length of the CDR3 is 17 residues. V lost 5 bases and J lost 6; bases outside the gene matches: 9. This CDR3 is CASSLSGTSGGQDTQYF. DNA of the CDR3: TGTGCCAGCAGCCTTTCCGGGACTAGCGGGGGGCAGGATACGCAGTATTTT.

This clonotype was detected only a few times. CDR3 amino acids: CASRGVQSKTSDTQYF. For the CDR3, the DNA is TGTGCCAGCAGGGGGGTACAGTCGAAAACATCTGATACGCAGTATTTT. The chain employs TRBV27 and TRBJ2-3, with D possibly called TRBD1 or TRBD2 (5 bases each). The germline V and J ends were trimmed by 6 bases and 6 bases, with 22 bases remaining between them. The germline gives CDR1 MNHEY, CDR2 SMNVEV (reference sequence). The CDR3 spans 16 residues.